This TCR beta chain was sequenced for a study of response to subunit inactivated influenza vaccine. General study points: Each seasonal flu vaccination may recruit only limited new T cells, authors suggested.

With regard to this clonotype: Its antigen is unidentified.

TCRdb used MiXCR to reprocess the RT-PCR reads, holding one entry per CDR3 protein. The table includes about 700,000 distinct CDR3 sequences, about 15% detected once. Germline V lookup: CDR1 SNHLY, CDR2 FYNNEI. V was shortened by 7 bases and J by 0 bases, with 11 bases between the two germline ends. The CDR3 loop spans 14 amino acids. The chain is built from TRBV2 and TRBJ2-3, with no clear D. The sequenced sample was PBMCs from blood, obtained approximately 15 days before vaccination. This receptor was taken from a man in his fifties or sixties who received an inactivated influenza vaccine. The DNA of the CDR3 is TGTGCCAGCACCGATGTAACTAGCACAGATACGCAGTATTTT. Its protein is CASTDVTSTDTQYF.